These 5 T cell receptor beta chains came from one sample sequenced in a study of T cells in Graves' hyperthyroidism and ophthalmopathy. The CDR3 regions of TCR beta were amplified from RNA transcripts. An initial round of RT-PCR targeting the TCR CDR3 relied on the HTBI primer set. Using its own MiXCR run on the multiplex PCR reads, TCRdb lists one record per CDR3 protein. Of under 650,000 distinct CDR3 sequences listed, roughly 17% are singletons. The sequencing input was blood. These receptors all come from a woman under 40 with Graves' hyperthyroidism.

This clonotype was detected only a few times. The CDR3 is CSANHGRAGNEQFF. CDR3 coding DNA: TGCAGTGCTAATCACGGGAGGGCGGGTAATGAGCAGTTCTTC. The chain recombines TRBV20-1 with TRBJ2-1, with TRBD2 identical over 8 bases. Germline V gives CDR1 DFQATT, CDR2 SNEGSKA (reference sequence). The junction had 9 bases not matched to a gene; V was cut back by 4 bases and J by 7 bases. This CDR3 is 14 amino acids long.

This clonotype was found a few times. The V call is TRBV4-1, the J call TRBJ1-5; D not resolved. The V end was cut by 1 base, the J end by 0 bases, with 13 bases between. The CDR3 has 17 residues. Germline-derived CDR1 and CDR2 are MGHRA and YSYEKL. As DNA, the CDR3 is TGCGCCAGCAGCCAAGGCCGACCGCGGGGTAGCAATCAGCCCCAGCATTTT. This gives the protein CASSQGRPRGSNQPQHF.

V gene TRBV28 combines with J gene TRBJ1-5; perhaps TRBD1 as D (6 bases). This CDR3 comprises 17 residues. Trimming took 9 bases from V and 0 from J, leaving 21 bases between them. Germline values: CDR1 MDHEN, CDR2 SYDVKM. CDR3 in amino acids: CASGGGHIVNSNQPQHF. For the CDR3, the DNA is TGTGCCAGTGGGGGGGGACACATCGTAAATAGCAATCAGCCCCAGCATTTT.

This clonotype appeared many times. The chain uses TRBV5-1 and TRBJ2-1; 7 bases align to TRBD1. The junction had 10 bases not matched to a gene; V was cut back by 1 base and J by 0 bases. Germline CDR1 reads SGHRS; CDR2 reads YFSETQ. This CDR3 is 18 amino acids long. The DNA of the CDR3 is TGCGCCAGCAGCTTGCAGGCCAGTCGGGACAGCTCCTACAATGAGCAGTTCTTC. Translating it yields CASSLQASRDSSYNEQFF.

This clonotype has only one observation. The chain uses TRBV5-1 and TRBJ1-3; D perhaps matches TRBD1 (6 bases). The CDR3 runs to 17 residues. The germline CDR1 and CDR2 sequences are SGHRS and YFSETQ. Deletions cut 1 base from V and 8 bases from J, with 22 bases between. CDR3 in amino acids: CASSLFGPQMGADTIYF. DNA for the CDR3: TGCGCCAGCAGCTTGTTTGGCCCTCAAATGGGGGCAGACACCATATATTTT.